These T cell receptor beta chains were read from a single sample in a study of blood T cell repertoires in COVID-19. Clones were read by immunoSEQ multiplex PCR, and TCRdb kept only the in-frame ones, dropping some. The sample consists of more than 55,000 clones, 60% to 80% of them appearing once. Sequenced input: peripheral blood. Receptor source: a man older than 75 with active or convalescent COVID-19. Each CDR3 is given with its conserved first and last residue. Each record gives: D gene, J gene, V gene, clone size, CDR3 DNA, CDR3 protein. D genes are given only for firm matches. The size field is filled for only some rows; it gives once, few, many or a size class.

D gene: TRBD2; J gene: TRBJ2-2; V gene: TRBV5-4; clone size: NA; CDR3 DNA: TGTGCCAGCAGCTTTAGGCTAGCGGGAGGGAAATTCGCGAACACCGGGGAGCTGTTTTTT; CDR3 protein: CASSFRLAGGKFANTGELFF
D gene: TRBD1; J gene: TRBJ1-6; V gene: TRBV4-2; clone size: NA; CDR3 DNA: TGTGCCAGCAGCCAAGATGGAGGACAGGGTTCACCCCTCCACTTT; CDR3 protein: CASSQDGGQGSPLHF
D gene: TRBD1; J gene: TRBJ1-4; V gene: TRBV6-5; clone size: NA; CDR3 DNA: TGTGCCAGCAGTTCTGGGACAGGGGTAGAAAAACTGTTTTTT; CDR3 protein: CASSSGTGVEKLFF
D gene: NA; J gene: TRBJ1-6; V gene: TRBV5-4; clone size: NA; CDR3 DNA: TGTGCCAGCAGCGTTGGGGGGGCGGGCTCCTATAATTCACCCCTCCACTTT; CDR3 protein: CASSVGGAGSYNSPLHF
D gene: NA; J gene: TRBJ2-1; V gene: TRBV6-2/TRBV6-3; clone size: NA; CDR3 DNA: TGTGCCAGCAGTTACCGGGGCGGGAATAGTGAGCAGTTCTTC; CDR3 protein: CASSYRGGNSEQFF
D gene: NA; J gene: TRBJ1-2; V gene: TRBV29-1; clone size: NA; CDR3 DNA: TGCAGCGTTGGTGATCCTGAGGGCTACACCTTC; CDR3 protein: CSVGDPEGYTF
D gene: NA; J gene: TRBJ2-4; V gene: TRBV25-1; clone size: NA; CDR3 DNA: TGTGCCAGCACTAGGCGGGGTATGGACATTCAGTACTTC; CDR3 protein: CASTRRGMDIQYF
D gene: TRBD2; J gene: TRBJ2-7; V gene: TRBV14; clone size: NA; CDR3 DNA: TGTGCCAGCAGCCGGGATAGCGGGATCACCTACGAGCAGTACTTC; CDR3 protein: CASSRDSGITYEQYF
D gene: TRBD1; J gene: TRBJ2-5; V gene: TRBV5-1; clone size: NA; CDR3 DNA: TGCGCCAGCAGCTTCTCCGGGACAGGGGGCGAAACCCAGTACTTC; CDR3 protein: CASSFSGTGGETQYF
D gene: TRBD2; J gene: TRBJ2-1; V gene: TRBV4-1; clone size: NA; CDR3 DNA: TGCGCCAGCAGCCAATATGCGGGAGCGGGTCAGGGTGAGCAGTTCTTC; CDR3 protein: CASSQYAGAGQGEQFF
D gene: NA; J gene: TRBJ1-3; V gene: TRBV6-5; clone size: few; CDR3 DNA: TGTGCCAGCAGATTCTCAGGGAAGGCTGGAAACACCATATATTTT; CDR3 protein: CASRFSGKAGNTIYF
D gene: NA; J gene: TRBJ1-5; V gene: TRBV28; clone size: once; CDR3 DNA: TGTGCCAGCAGCTCTTCGGACTGGGCTCAGCCCCAGCATTTT; CDR3 protein: CASSSSDWAQPQHF
D gene: TRBD1; J gene: TRBJ2-1; V gene: TRBV11-3; clone size: NA; CDR3 DNA: TGTGCCAGCAGCGTGGGACAGGGCAACAATGAGCAGTTCTTC; CDR3 protein: CASSVGQGNNEQFF
D gene: NA; J gene: TRBJ1-4; V gene: TRBV6-5; clone size: once; CDR3 DNA: TGTGCCACATGCGGGGCGGATGAAAAACTGTTTTTT; CDR3 protein: CATCGADEKLFF
D gene: NA; J gene: TRBJ2-7; V gene: TRBV6-5; clone size: NA; CDR3 DNA: TGTGCCAGCTGGACAGTCTACGAGCAGTACTTC; CDR3 protein: CASWTVYEQYF
D gene: NA; J gene: TRBJ1-4; V gene: TRBV7-9; clone size: NA; CDR3 DNA: TGTGCCAGCAGCTTGGGGCAGGGGAATGAAAAACTGTTTTTT; CDR3 protein: CASSLGQGNEKLFF
D gene: NA; J gene: TRBJ1-2; V gene: TRBV4-2; clone size: NA; CDR3 DNA: TGTGCCAGCAGCAGCGGGGAAACTAACTATGGCTACACCTTC; CDR3 protein: CASSSGETNYGYTF
D gene: NA; J gene: TRBJ1-6; V gene: TRBV5-1; clone size: NA; CDR3 DNA: TGCGCCAGCAGCTTGGTCTTAGAGGGTTCACCCCTCCACTTT; CDR3 protein: CASSLVLEGSPLHF
D gene: NA; J gene: TRBJ2-2; V gene: TRBV5-5; clone size: NA; CDR3 DNA: TGTGCCAGCAGGGCAGGGTTTGGGTATCGAACCGGGGAGCTGTTTTTT; CDR3 protein: CASRAGFGYRTGELFF
D gene: NA; J gene: TRBJ1-2; V gene: TRBV15; clone size: NA; CDR3 DNA: TGTGCCACCAGCAGAGAAGGCCTTGGAGATGGCTACACCTTC; CDR3 protein: CATSREGLGDGYTF
D gene: TRBD1; J gene: TRBJ2-5; V gene: TRBV6-5; clone size: NA; CDR3 DNA: TGTGCCAGCTTAGACTGGACAGGGCAGCGGCAGACCCAGTACTTC; CDR3 protein: CASLDWTGQRQTQYF
D gene: NA; J gene: TRBJ1-4; V gene: TRBV29-1; clone size: NA; CDR3 DNA: TGCAGCCAAAGGACCCCCGGAGGGAAACTGTTTTTT; CDR3 protein: CSQRTPGGKLFF
D gene: NA; J gene: TRBJ2-7; V gene: TRBV6-1; clone size: NA; CDR3 DNA: TGTGCCAGCAGTGAAGCGTACAGGGACACCTACGAGCAGTACTTC; CDR3 protein: CASSEAYRDTYEQYF
D gene: NA; J gene: TRBJ2-7; V gene: TRBV21-1; clone size: NA; CDR3 DNA: TGTGCCAGCAGCAAAGTGGGTCTGTGGGAGGGGCGATCCTACGAGCAGTACTTC; CDR3 protein: CASSKVGLWEGRSYEQYF
D gene: NA; J gene: TRBJ1-1; V gene: TRBV7-6; clone size: NA; CDR3 DNA: TGTGCCAGCAGCCCTACGACCCGGAGGGGCACTGAAGCTTTCTTT; CDR3 protein: CASSPTTRRGTEAFF
D gene: TRBD1; J gene: TRBJ2-4; V gene: TRBV13; clone size: NA; CDR3 DNA: TGTGCCAGCAGCTCCCGACAGGGGATGGAGGCGGTTCAGTACTTC; CDR3 protein: CASSSRQGMEAVQYF
D gene: TRBD1; J gene: TRBJ2-2; V gene: TRBV10-3; clone size: few; CDR3 DNA: TGTGCCATCAGTGAGACAGGGGCGGGGAACACCGGGGAGCTGTTTTTT; CDR3 protein: CAISETGAGNTGELFF
D gene: TRBD1; J gene: TRBJ2-2; V gene: TRBV5-1; clone size: few; CDR3 DNA: TGCGCCAGCAGCTTCCAGGGGGCGGGCACCGGGGAGCTGTTTTTT; CDR3 protein: CASSFQGAGTGELFF
D gene: NA; J gene: TRBJ1-2; V gene: TRBV27; clone size: once; CDR3 DNA: TGTGCCAGCAGTTTGAAAGGGGATCTCCCTTTTGGCTACACCTTC; CDR3 protein: CASSLKGDLPFGYTF
D gene: TRBD1; J gene: TRBJ1-5; V gene: TRBV6-1; clone size: NA; CDR3 DNA: TGTGCCAGCAGTGCCAGGACAGGGTTTAATAGCAATCAGCCCCAGCATTTT; CDR3 protein: CASSARTGFNSNQPQHF
D gene: NA; J gene: TRBJ2-5; V gene: TRBV5-1; clone size: NA; CDR3 DNA: TGCGCCAGCAGCTTGGCTCTCAGCCAGGGCGAGACCCAGTACTTC; CDR3 protein: CASSLALSQGETQYF
D gene: TRBD1; J gene: TRBJ1-5; V gene: TRBV6-2/TRBV6-3; clone size: NA; CDR3 DNA: TGTGCCAGCAGTTACTCCTGGACAGGGAGCAATCAGCCCCAGCATTTT; CDR3 protein: CASSYSWTGSNQPQHF
D gene: TRBD2; J gene: TRBJ2-7; V gene: TRBV7-9; clone size: few; CDR3 DNA: TGTGCCAGCAGCTCCAGTAGACTTCTGAGGACTAGCGGGAGGCGTGAGCAGTACTTC; CDR3 protein: CASSSSRLLRTSGRREQYF
D gene: TRBD1; J gene: TRBJ2-7; V gene: TRBV28; clone size: few; CDR3 DNA: TGTGCCAGCAGCTCTACTTTCGGGACAGCCAACTACGAGCAGTACTTC; CDR3 protein: CASSSTFGTANYEQYF
D gene: NA; J gene: TRBJ1-1; V gene: TRBV7-9; clone size: few; CDR3 DNA: TGTGCCAGCAGAGTGGGTGCTAGGAGCACTGAAGCTTTCTTT; CDR3 protein: CASRVGARSTEAFF
D gene: NA; J gene: TRBJ1-6; V gene: TRBV25-1; clone size: few; CDR3 DNA: TGTGCCAGCAGTCGAGCGGGAGCTTATAATTCACCCCTCCACTTT; CDR3 protein: CASSRAGAYNSPLHF
D gene: NA; J gene: TRBJ2-5; V gene: TRBV29-1; clone size: NA; CDR3 DNA: TGCAGCGTTGATCACAGTTGGACCGGAGGAACCCAGTACTTC; CDR3 protein: CSVDHSWTGGTQYF
D gene: TRBD2; J gene: TRBJ2-5; V gene: TRBV4-3; clone size: few; CDR3 DNA: TGCGCCAGCAGCCAAGACCCCGGGACTAGCGGTATGCTGACCCAGTACTTC; CDR3 protein: CASSQDPGTSGMLTQYF
D gene: NA; J gene: TRBJ1-1; V gene: TRBV5-1; clone size: once; CDR3 DNA: TGCGCCAGCAGCTTGGCACAGGGTGAAGCTTTCTTT; CDR3 protein: CASSLAQGEAFF
D gene: TRBD1; J gene: TRBJ1-5; V gene: TRBV4-1; clone size: NA; CDR3 DNA: TGCGCCAGCAGCCCCCTGGGGGGTCAGGGACAGGTGCAGCCCCAGCATTTT; CDR3 protein: CASSPLGGQGQVQPQHF
D gene: NA; J gene: TRBJ2-7; V gene: TRBV3-1/TRBV3-2; clone size: NA; CDR3 DNA: TGTGCCAGCAGCCAAGATGGACAGATCCCTGGGGACGAGCAGTACTTC; CDR3 protein: CASSQDGQIPGDEQYF
D gene: TRBD2; J gene: TRBJ2-5; V gene: TRBV5-1; clone size: NA; CDR3 DNA: TGCGCCAGCAGCTTCAGCGGGAGCAGGGATGAGACCCAGTACTTC; CDR3 protein: CASSFSGSRDETQYF
D gene: NA; J gene: TRBJ2-1; V gene: TRBV7-9; clone size: NA; CDR3 DNA: TGTGCCAGCAGCCCCCAGTTTGCGCAGTTCTTC; CDR3 protein: CASSPQFAQFF
D gene: TRBD1; J gene: TRBJ1-2; V gene: TRBV9; clone size: NA; CDR3 DNA: TGTGCCAGCAGCGTTGGACAGGCGGTCGACTATGGCTACACCTTC; CDR3 protein: CASSVGQAVDYGYTF
D gene: NA; J gene: TRBJ1-2; V gene: TRBV19; clone size: NA; CDR3 DNA: TGTGCCAGTCTACTCCCGCACTATGGCTACACCTTC; CDR3 protein: CASLLPHYGYTF